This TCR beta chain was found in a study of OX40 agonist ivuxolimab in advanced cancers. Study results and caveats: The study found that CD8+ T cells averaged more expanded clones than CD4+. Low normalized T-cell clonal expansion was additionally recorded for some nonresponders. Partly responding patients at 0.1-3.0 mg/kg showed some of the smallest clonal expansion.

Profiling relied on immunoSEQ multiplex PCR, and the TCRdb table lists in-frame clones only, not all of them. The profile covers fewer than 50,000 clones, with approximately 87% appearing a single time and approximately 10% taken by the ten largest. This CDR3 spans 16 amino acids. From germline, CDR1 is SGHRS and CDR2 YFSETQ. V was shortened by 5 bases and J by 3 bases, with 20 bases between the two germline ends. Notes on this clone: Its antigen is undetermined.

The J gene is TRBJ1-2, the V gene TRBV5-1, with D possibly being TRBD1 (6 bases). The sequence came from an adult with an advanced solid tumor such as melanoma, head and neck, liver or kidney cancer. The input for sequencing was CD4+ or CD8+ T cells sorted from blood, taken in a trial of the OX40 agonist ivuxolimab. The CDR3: CASRAGRYRVDYGYTF. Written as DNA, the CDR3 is TGCGCCAGCAGGGCCGGTCGTTACAGGGTGGACTATGGCTACACCTTC.